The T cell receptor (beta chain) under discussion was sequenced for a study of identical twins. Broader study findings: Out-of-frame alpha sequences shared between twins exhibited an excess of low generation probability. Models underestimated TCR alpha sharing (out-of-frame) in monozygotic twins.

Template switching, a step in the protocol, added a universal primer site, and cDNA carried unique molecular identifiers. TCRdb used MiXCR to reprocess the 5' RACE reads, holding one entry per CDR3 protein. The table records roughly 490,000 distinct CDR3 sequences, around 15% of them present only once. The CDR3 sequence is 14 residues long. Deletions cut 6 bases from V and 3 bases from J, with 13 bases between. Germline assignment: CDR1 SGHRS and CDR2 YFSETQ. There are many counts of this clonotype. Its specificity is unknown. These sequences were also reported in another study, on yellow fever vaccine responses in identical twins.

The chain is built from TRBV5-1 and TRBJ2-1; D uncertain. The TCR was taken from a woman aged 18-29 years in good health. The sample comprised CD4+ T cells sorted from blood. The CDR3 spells CASKPRPIYNEQFF. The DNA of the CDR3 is TGCGCCAGCAAGCCCAGGCCTATCTACAATGAGCAGTTCTTC.